This TCR beta chain was recovered during a study of blood T cell repertoires in COVID-19. Study context: COVID-19 samples from acute and convalescent phases originated in the United States, Italy and Spain. T cells, B-cell-depleted T cells, or PBMCs supplied cDNA or gDNA.

As processed by the authors: Reference gene primer amplification yielded estimated nucleated cell counts. Profiled with immunoSEQ multiplex PCR; TCRdb holds only in-frame clones, not every one. V and J calls and clone size come straight from that table; D and trimming were deduced from the DNA. The sample holds around 100,000 clones, approximately 80% seen once. The receptor's source is a human donor in a cohort sampled during active COVID-19. Sequenced material: peripheral blood.

The CDR3 here is CASSLGPGARTEAFF. In DNA, the CDR3 is TGTGCCAGCAGCTTAGGCCCAGGGGCCCGCACTGAAGCTTTCTTT. The V call is TRBV7-9, the J call TRBJ1-1; perhaps TRBD1 as D (6 bases). The CDR3 totals 15 residues. CDR1 is SEHNR, CDR2 FQNEAQ, per germline (reference sequence). The V end was cut by 1 base, the J end by 4 bases, with 13 bases between.